Shown below are 26 T cell receptor beta chains from a single sample sequenced in a study of PD-L1 blockade in urothelial cancer. This table comes from immunoSEQ multiplex PCR, and its TCRdb copy is limited to in-frame clones, with some not included. The sample includes about 37,000 clones, 82% of them seen just once. The specimen was PBMCs, collected around atezolizumab (anti-PD-L1) treatment. The receptors come from a man in his fifties or sixties with urothelial cancer.

This chain links TRBV2 with TRBJ1-6; D unresolved. The CDR3 length is 15 residues. Trimming removed 3 bases from V and 7 bases from J, with 13 bases in between. Per the germline V gene, CDR1 is SNHLY and CDR2 is FYNNEI. The CDR3 nucleotides read TGTGCCAGCAGTGATACCCGCGCGATAAATTCACCCCTCCACTTT. Its protein product is CASSDTRAINSPLHF.

The V call is TRBV29-1, the J call TRBJ2-7; possibly TRBD2 for D (5 bases). The CDR3 sequence is 13 residues long. Trimming removed 4 bases at V and 3 bases at J, with 13 bases between. Germline V gives CDR1 SQVTM, CDR2 ANQGSEA. CDR3 loop: CSVVDGIYYEQYF. In nucleotides, the CDR3 is TGCAGCGTTGTGGACGGGATCTACTACGAGCAGTACTTC.

The CDR3 loop reads CASSNRGSGNTIYF. In DNA, the CDR3 is TGCGCCAGCAGCAACAGGGGCTCTGGAAACACCATATATTTT. The chain links TRBV5-1 to TRBJ1-3, with 7 bases lining up with TRBD1. Trimming took 4 bases from V and 0 from J; bases not matched to a gene: 1. This CDR3 comprises 14 residues. The germline V gene has CDR1 SGHRS and CDR2 YFSETQ.

For the CDR3, the DNA is TGTGCCAGCAGTCGATTGGTTAGCGGGAGTCGGGTCACCGGGGAGCTGTTTTTT. Translating gives CASSRLVSGSRVTGELFF. This sequence joins TRBV5-8 and TRBJ2-2; 9 positions match TRBD2. In germline, CDR1 is SGHTS, CDR2 YDEGEE. This CDR3 region has 18 residues. V lost 5 bases, J lost 4 bases, and 15 bases stayed unmatched.

The chain combines TRBV6-1 with TRBJ2-1; maybe TRBD1 (6 bases). The CDR3 runs to 14 residues. CDR1 and CDR2 (germline): MNHNS, SASEGT. The germline V and J ends were trimmed by 6 bases and 2 bases, with 11 bases remaining between them. CDR3 sequence (DNA): TGTGCCAGCAGACCGGGACAAGCCTACAATGAGCAGTTCTTC. Translated: CASRPGQAYNEQFF.

The chain has TRBV4-1 and TRBJ2-5, with 7 bases matching TRBD2. J gave up 2 bases and V 3 bases, and 9 bases lay outside the gene matches. The CDR3 is 16 amino acids. The germline V gene has CDR1 MGHRA and CDR2 YSYEKL. CDR3 in DNA: TGCGCCAGCAGCCAGGGGAGGGCCGCCGGACAAGAGACCCAGTACTTC. Protein: CASSQGRAAGQETQYF.

The chain has TRBV28 and TRBJ1-1; 8 bases map to TRBD1. The CDR3 runs 14 residues. Germline CDR1 and CDR2: MDHEN and SYDVKM. Germline trimming cut 9 bases from V and 4 bases from J; bases unmatched to any gene: 10. In DNA, the CDR3 is TGTGCCAGTATGACAGGGGCCATGGGCACTGAAGCTTTCTTT. Translation gives CASMTGAMGTEAFF. The whole variable domain, remainder taken from reference TRBV28 and TRBJ1-1, is DVKVTQSSRYLVKRTGEKVFLECVQDMDHENMFWYRQDPGLGLRLIYFSYDVKMKEKGDIPEGYSVSREKKERFSLILESASTNQTSMYLCASMTGAMGTEAFFGQGTRLTVV.

The chain carries TRBV9 and TRBJ1-1; 9 bases fit TRBD1. The germline gives CDR1 SGDLS, CDR2 YYNGEE. J gave up 11 bases and V 2 bases, and 7 bases lay outside the gene matches. The CDR3 loop spans 13 amino acids. CDR3 loop: CASSVSGTGIAFF. The CDR3 DNA sequence: TGTGCCAGCAGCGTCTCCGGGACAGGGATTGCTTTCTTT.

The J gene is TRBJ2-7, the V gene TRBV28; perhaps TRBD2 as D (5 bases). The germline V and J ends were trimmed by 3 bases and 3 bases, with 12 bases remaining between them. CDR1 MDHEN and CDR2 SYDVKM come from the germline V gene. The CDR3 has 14 residues. The chain's CDR3 is CASSFASLGYEQYF. CDR3 DNA: TGTGCCAGCAGTTTCGCTAGCCTTGGCTACGAGCAGTACTTC. Full variable domain (remainder filled in from reference TRBV28 and TRBJ2-7): DVKVTQSSRYLVKRTGEKVFLECVQDMDHENMFWYRQDPGLGLRLIYFSYDVKMKEKGDIPEGYSVSREKKERFSLILESASTNQTSMYLCASSFASLGYEQYFGPGTRLTVT.

The CDR3: CASSRTAGELFF. Here the CDR3 DNA reads TGTGCCAGCAGCCGGACAGCCGGGGAGCTGTTTTTT. This chain joins TRBV5-4 and TRBJ2-2; the D gene is possibly TRBD1 (6 bases). The length of the CDR3 is 12 residues. V was clipped by 4 bases and J by 6 bases, with 7 bases between them. CDR1 and CDR2 from the germline V gene are SGHNT and YYREEE (reference sequence).

CDR3: CASSLQGRETQYF. CDR3 DNA: TGCGCCAGCAGCTTGCAGGGAAGAGAGACCCAGTACTTC. The rearrangement joins TRBV5-1 to TRBJ2-5, with D perhaps matching TRBD1 (5 bases). The CDR3 is 13 residues long. V was shortened by 1 base and J by 4 bases, with 8 bases between the two germline ends. CDR1 SGHRS and CDR2 YFSETQ come from the germline V gene.

Here the CDR3 DNA reads TGTGCCACCAGCAGAGATAAGTTCGGGGGGCCGCATGGCTACACCTTC. Translating it yields CATSRDKFGGPHGYTF. V gene TRBV15 combines with J gene TRBJ1-2; TRBD1 is a possible D gene (6 bases). The CDR3 has 16 residues. Trimming took 0 bases from V and 6 from J, leaving 17 bases between them. From germline, CDR1 is LNHNV and CDR2 YYDKDF (reference sequence).

The rearrangement joins TRBV6-5 to TRBJ2-7; TRBD1 is a possible D gene (6 bases). This CDR3 comprises 14 residues. Germline V lookup: CDR1 MNHEY, CDR2 SVGAGI. V was trimmed by 0 bases and J by 3 bases, leaving 9 bases between them. CDR3 sequence (DNA): TGTGCCAGCAGTTACTCACAGGGCAACTACGAGCAGTACTTC. Its translation is CASSYSQGNYEQYF.

The table lists this clone with a few counts. The chain links TRBV9 to TRBJ2-7; 14 bases fit TRBD2. Germline-derived CDR1 and CDR2 are SGDLS and YYNGEE. Unmatched junction bases numbered 2, after V lost 0 bases and J lost 0 bases. This CDR3 is built from 17 residues. Here the CDR3 reads CASSVGLAGGSSYEQYF. The CDR3 region has the DNA TGTGCCAGCAGCGTAGGACTAGCGGGGGGGAGCTCCTACGAGCAGTACTTC. Using reference TRBV9 and TRBJ2-7 for the parts outside the CDR3, the full variable domain is DSGVTQTPKHLITATGQRVTLRCSPRSGDLSVYWYQQSLDQGLQFLIQYYNGEERAKGNILERFSAQQFPDLHSELNLSSLELGDSALYFCASSVGLAGGSSYEQYFGPGTRLTVT.

The chain recombines TRBV29-1 with TRBJ2-7; D gene ambiguous. V dropped 6 bases and J dropped 0 bases, with 6 bases sitting between them. The CDR3 has 11 amino acids. The germline CDR1 and CDR2 sequences are SQVTM and ANQGSEA. As DNA, the CDR3 is TGCAGCGTGGCTAGCTCCTACGAGCAGTACTTC. Protein sequence: CSVASSYEQYF.

The chain recombines TRBV5-5 with TRBJ1-1; D is possibly TRBD1 (5 bases). There are 13 residues in the CDR3. The germline gives CDR1 SGHKS, CDR2 YYEKEE (reference sequence). V lost 6 bases and J 4 bases, leaving 13 bases between the germline ends. Written as DNA, the CDR3 is TGTGCCAGCATTGGGCAGGGAGGCACTGAAGCTTTCTTT. This codes for CASIGQGGTEAFF.

V is TRBV4-1 and J is TRBJ1-2; 8 bases are shared with TRBD1. CDR3 length: 16 amino acids. From germline, CDR1 is MGHRA and CDR2 YSYEKL. The V segment lost 0 bases and the J segment 4 bases; nucleotides outside the gene matches: 7. The CDR3 region is CASSQDWAGGVYGYTF. The DNA of the CDR3 is TGCGCCAGCAGCCAAGATTGGGCAGGGGGCGTCTATGGCTACACCTTC.

This clone was picked up one time. This rearrangement joins TRBV19 to TRBJ2-1, with no clear D. The V and J ends lost 3 bases and 1 base respectively, with 13 bases between them. Germline CDR1 is LNHDA and CDR2 is SQIVND (reference sequence). This CDR3 is 16 amino acids long. The CDR3 protein is CASSIMPHQSYNEQFF. CDR3 DNA sequence: TGTGCCAGTAGTATTATGCCGCACCAGTCCTACAATGAGCAGTTCTTC.

This sequence joins TRBV28 and TRBJ2-2, with 7 bases identical to TRBD1. J was trimmed by 7 bases and V by 4 bases; bases with no gene match: 18. Germline CDR1 reads MDHEN; CDR2 reads SYDVKM. CDR3 size: 18 residues. The CDR3 spells CASSSRLGLQGWSGELFF. Here the CDR3 DNA reads TGTGCCAGCAGTTCCCGCCTCGGCCTACAGGGGTGGAGCGGGGAGCTGTTTTTT.

This clone was detected once. The chain joins TRBV6-5 to TRBJ2-4, with D uncertain. Trimming took off 2 bases at V and 8 bases at J, with 13 bases between the two ends. Germline CDR1 and CDR2: MNHEY and SVGAGI. This CDR3 has 14 residues. CDR3 nucleotide sequence: TGTGCCAGCAGTTACGGCCCACTAACGGACATTCAGTACTTC. It is translated as CASSYGPLTDIQYF.

This chain's CDR3 is CASSVEGNGNNEQFF. The CDR3 nucleotides are TGTGCCAGCAGCGTGGAGGGTAACGGAAACAATGAGCAGTTCTTC. This rearrangement joins TRBV9 to TRBJ2-1; TRBD2 is a possible D gene (6 bases). CDR3 length equals 15 residues. CDR1 and CDR2 from the germline V gene are SGDLS and YYNGEE. V was trimmed by 2 bases and J by 5 bases, leaving 14 bases between them.

This sequence joins TRBV5-5 and TRBJ1-4; a weak D match, TRBD1 (5 bases). The ends were cut back, 0 bases at V and 8 bases at J, with 11 bases in the middle. CDR3 size: 14 residues. The germline gives CDR1 SGHKS, CDR2 YYEKEE (reference sequence). This CDR3 is CASSLETEKEKLFF. The CDR3 DNA sequence: TGTGCCAGCAGCTTGGAGACAGAAAAGGAAAAACTGTTTTTT.

This CDR3 is CASSLFRTGDNSPLHF. The CDR3 DNA sequence: TGTGCCAGCAGCTTATTTAGGACAGGGGATAATTCACCCCTCCACTTT. This sequence joins TRBV7-8 and TRBJ1-6; 9 bases align to TRBD1. Trimming took 2 bases from V and 5 from J; bases not matched to a gene: 4. The CDR3 totals 16 residues. Per the germline V gene, CDR1 is SGHVS and CDR2 is FQNEAQ.

This rearrangement joins TRBV7-2 to TRBJ2-2, with unresolved D. The CDR3 has 16 residues. Per germline, CDR1 SGHTA and CDR2 FQGNSA. V was clipped by 2 bases and J by 6 bases, with 16 bases between them. The CDR3 reads CASSLILGGGPGELFF. In DNA, the CDR3 is TGTGCCAGCAGCTTAATCTTAGGCGGCGGTCCCGGGGAGCTGTTTTTT.

V usage is TRBV7-2 and J usage is TRBJ2-5; D is perhaps TRBD1 (6 bases). The CDR3 is made up of 15 amino acids. The germline V and J ends were trimmed by 7 bases and 3 bases, with 18 bases remaining between them. In germline, CDR1 is SGHTA, CDR2 FQGNSA. CDR3 nucleotides: TGTGCCAGCAACGCCCGAGGTAACAGGGAAGAGACCCAGTACTTC. Translation gives CASNARGNREETQYF.

This clone occurred many times. The chain couples TRBV7-9 to TRBJ1-4; unclear D gene. Trimming took 1 base from V and 0 from J, leaving 9 bases between them. This CDR3 region has 16 residues. Germline loops: CDR1 SEHNR, CDR2 FQNEAQ (reference sequence). CDR3 coding DNA: TGTGCCAGCAGCTTAGTCTCCGGTGCAACTAATGAAAAACTGTTTTTT. Translation: CASSLVSGATNEKLFF.